This T cell receptor (beta chain) originates from a study of T cell responses to AZD1222 COVID-19 vaccine. Study-wide points: Distributed over spike, vaccine-associated CD4 TCRs predominated at 160-218 and 743-854. Reportedly, nearly half of unique spike TCRs recognized epitopes outside B.1.351/B.1.1.7 mutations. White British people made up most donors, females outnumbered males, and clonal diversity was possibly underestimated.

V gave up 3 bases and J gave up 7 bases; unmatched junction bases: 8. CDR1 SGHDT and CDR2 YYEEEE come from the germline V gene. This CDR3 contains 16 residues. As to this clone: Antigen specificity is unknown.

Using immunoSEQ multiplex PCR, the repertoire was profiled, and TCRdb retains in-frame clones only, with some absent. The table includes 110,000 to 150,000 clones, approximately 90% detected once. The receptor was derived from an adult in good health. This chain uses TRBV5-6 with TRBJ2-2; 11 bases are shared with TRBD2. The material was peripheral blood, obtained on day 0 of AZD1222 vaccination. Written as DNA, the CDR3 is TGTGCCAGCAGCTCCCTTAGCGGGGGGGCAAACGGGGAGCTGTTTTTT. This translates into CASSSLSGGANGELFF.